The 22 T cell receptor beta chains below were found in one sample sequenced in a study of blood T cell repertoires in COVID-19. Using immunoSEQ multiplex PCR, the repertoire was profiled, and TCRdb retains in-frame clones only, with some absent. The repertoire holds 350,000 or so clones, 83% seen once, with approximately 3% in the top ten. The source material was peripheral blood. The receptors stem from a man between 25 and 39 years old with active or convalescent COVID-19.

V and J are TRBV6-5 and TRBJ1-5; tentative D call: TRBD1 (5 bases). This CDR3 has 11 residues. Germline V CDR1 and CDR2: MNHEY, SVGAGI. V lost 11 bases, J lost 9 bases, and 14 bases lay in between. The CDR3 DNA reads as TGTGCCGCCGGGGGGAGCTGGCCCCAGCATTTT. Translating gives CAAGGSWPQHF.

This clone was detected only once. This chain connects TRBV4-1 to TRBJ2-5, with D unresolved. V lost 0 bases, J lost 0 bases, and 17 bases lay in between. Germline loops: CDR1 MGHRA, CDR2 YSYEKL. The length of the CDR3 is 18 residues. In DNA form, the CDR3 reads TGCGCCAGCAGCCAAGACGCAAAAAACCCCGAGTACCAAGAGACCCAGTACTTC. It translates to CASSQDAKNPEYQETQYF.

A few counts support this clone. J is TRBJ2-7 and V is TRBV5-1; 12 positions match TRBD2. This CDR3 has 16 amino acids. Germline V gene lookup returns CDR1 SGHRS and CDR2 YFSETQ. J gave up 1 base and V 3 bases, and 5 bases lay outside the gene matches. CDR3 in DNA: TGCGCCAGCAGCTACGTACTAGCGGGGGGTTCCTACGAGCAGTACTTC. Translation: CASSYVLAGGSYEQYF. Full variable domain (outside the CDR3, taken from reference TRBV5-1 and TRBJ2-7): KAGVTQTPRYLIKTRGQQVTLSCSPISGHRSVSWYQQTPGQGLQFLFEYFSETQRNKGNFPGRFSGRQFSNSRSEMNVSTLELGDSALYLCASSYVLAGGSYEQYFGPGTRLTVT.

The chain couples TRBV5-1 to TRBJ2-2, with 12 bases matching TRBD2. V gave up 6 bases and J gave up 0 bases; unmatched junction bases: 3. The germline gives CDR1 SGHRS, CDR2 YFSETQ. The CDR3 sequence is 16 residues long. As DNA, the CDR3 is TGCGCCAGCACTCTAGCGGGAGGGCCGAACACCGGGGAGCTGTTTTTT. Its translation is CASTLAGGPNTGELFF.

The CDR3: CASSQDVFGGGELFF. The CDR3 nucleotides are TGTGCCAGCAGCCAAGATGTCTTTGGAGGCGGGGAGCTGTTTTTT. The chain is built from TRBV3-1 (or the pseudogene TRBV3-2) and TRBJ2-2; TRBD2 might be the D (5 bases). In germline, CDR1 is LGHDT, CDR2 YNNKEL (reference sequence). The V gene lost 0 bases and the J gene lost 7 bases, with 12 bases spanning the gap. The CDR3 is 15 amino acids.

The V and J genes are TRBV19 and TRBJ1-6; D not certain. The V gene's germline CDR1 is LNHDA and CDR2 SQIVND (reference sequence). The CDR3 is 15 amino acids. With 5 bases removed from V and 11 bases from J, the gap between germline ends came to 19 bases. CDR3 nucleotides: TGTGCCAGTAGTTTAGCGTCCCTGCGAGGTACACCCCTCCACTTT. This codes for CASSLASLRGTPLHF.

The chain couples TRBV7-2 to TRBJ2-1; D perhaps matches TRBD1 (6 bases). Looked up from germline, CDR1 is SGHTA and CDR2 is FQGNSA. V was shortened by 5 bases and J by 12 bases, with 14 bases between the two germline ends. The CDR3 covers 12 residues. The CDR3 DNA reads as TGTGCCAGCAGCCCCCGGAGAGGGGGGCAGTTCTTC. Translation gives CASSPRRGGQFF.

The chain recombines TRBV19 with TRBJ1-1; tentatively, D is TRBD1 (5 bases). The CDR3 is 14 residues long. Trimming shortened V by 5 bases and J by 5 bases, and 15 bases separated the two germline ends. CDR1 is LNHDA, CDR2 SQIVND, per germline (reference sequence). This chain's CDR3 is CASSRAREGTEAFF. Written as DNA, the CDR3 is TGTGCCAGTAGTCGGGCTAGGGAGGGGACTGAAGCTTTCTTT.

The V gene is TRBV3-1 (or the pseudogene TRBV3-2), the J gene TRBJ1-4, with D uncertain. The V and J ends lost 0 bases and 7 bases respectively, with 15 bases between them. The CDR3 is 16 amino acids. Germline V gene sequence: CDR1 LGHDT, CDR2 YNNKEL (reference sequence). Here the CDR3 DNA reads TGTGCCAGCAGCCAAGATAAGTCGAGGGCGGCTGAAAAACTGTTTTTT. It specifies CASSQDKSRAAEKLFF.

The J gene is TRBJ1-2, the V gene TRBV6-5; TRBD1 agrees at 10 bases. Losses at the gene ends were 5 bases for V and 4 bases for J; bases not matched to a gene: 7. This CDR3 contains 15 residues. Per the germline V gene, CDR1 is MNHEY and CDR2 is SVGAGI. The CDR3: CASSPYGQGVYGYTF. CDR3 nucleotide sequence: TGTGCCAGCAGTCCTTATGGACAGGGGGTCTATGGCTACACCTTC.

This clone showed up many times. The chain couples TRBV6-5 to TRBJ1-3, with a possible D match to TRBD1 (5 bases). Germline loops: CDR1 MNHEY, CDR2 SVGAGI. The V end lost 6 bases, the J end lost 3 bases, and 15 bases lay between the germline ends. The CDR3 contains 15 residues. Here the CDR3 reads CASSKGKAGGNTIYF. The DNA of the CDR3 is TGTGCCAGCAGCAAGGGGAAAGCAGGTGGAAACACCATATATTTT.

The rearrangement joins TRBV4-3 to TRBJ1-3, with D possibly matching TRBD1 (5 bases). The CDR3 runs 15 residues. Trimming left V 0 bases short and J 3 bases short, with 9 bases between. Germline V CDR1 and CDR2: LGHNA, YSLEER. This CDR3 reads CASSQEIGVGNTIYF. DNA of the CDR3: TGCGCCAGCAGCCAAGAAATAGGGGTTGGAAACACCATATATTTT.

The chain couples TRBV7-2 to TRBJ1-4; no clear D. The germline V gene has CDR1 SGHTA and CDR2 FQGNSA. The CDR3 is 17 residues long. V was trimmed by 2 bases and J by 1 base, leaving 14 bases between them. CDR3 nucleotides: TGTGCCAGCAGCTTAAGCCCCGTCCGGGTAACTAATGAAAAACTGTTTTTT. Residues: CASSLSPVRVTNEKLFF. Supplemented by reference TRBV7-2 and TRBJ1-4, the full variable domain reads GAGVSQSPSNKVTEKGKDVELRCDPISGHTALYWYRQSLGQGLEFLIYFQGNSAPDKSGLPSDRFSAERTGGSVSTLTIQRTQQEDSAVYLCASSLSPVRVTNEKLFFGSGTQLSVL.

The rearrangement joins TRBV10-3 to TRBJ2-3; 10 bases are shared with TRBD2. Germline values: CDR1 ENHRY, CDR2 SYGVKD. V lost 5 bases, J lost 1 base, and 6 bases stayed unmatched. The CDR3 has 16 amino acids. CDR3 nucleotide sequence: TGTGCCATCAGTTCGTCTAGCGGGGGCGGCACAGATACGCAGTATTTT. Translation: CAISSSSGGGTDTQYF.

Note on this clone: An end of the junction does not agree with germline; a read error may underlie this. The chain has TRBV28 and TRBJ1-2, with 8 nucleotides matching TRBD1. The CDR3 is 16 residues long. The germline V gene encodes CDR1 MDHEN and CDR2 SYDVKM. Here the CDR3 DNA reads TGTGCCAGCAGTTTATGGAAACAGGGGGGCGCGGCGCAGAGGAACTTC. Protein sequence: CASSLWKQGGAAQRNF.

The rearrangement uses TRBV28 and TRBJ1-1; D is perhaps TRBD1 (5 bases). Germline V gene data show CDR1 as MDHEN and CDR2 as SYDVKM. The length of the CDR3 is 17 residues. The V end was cut by 4 bases, the J end by 5 bases, with 23 bases between. This chain's CDR3 is CASSSHGGGNANTEAFF. As DNA, the CDR3 is TGTGCCAGCAGTTCTCACGGGGGGGGGAATGCGAATACTGAAGCTTTCTTT.

This clone was found a few times. The chain is built from TRBV5-3 and TRBJ1-1; D is uncertain. TRBV5-3 carries the ORF label, with uncertain function. V was pared by 4 bases and J by 9 bases, with 13 bases between. CDR3 length: 12 residues. CDR3 sequence (DNA): TGTGCCAGAAGCCTTGCCCTGAGTCAAGCTTTCTTT. The encoded protein is CARSLALSQAFF.

CDR3 coding DNA: TGTGCCAGCAGCTTGGACGGGACAGGTGGCGCTTTCTTT. This gives the protein CASSLDGTGGAFF. The chain uses TRBV5-4 and TRBJ1-1, with 8 bases lining up with TRBD1. The CDR3 is made up of 13 amino acids. Per the germline V gene, CDR1 is SGHNT and CDR2 is YYREEE (reference sequence). V gave up 0 bases and J gave up 11 bases; unmatched junction bases: 6.

The CDR3: CASSTPGLDDNEQFF. The CDR3, as DNA: TGTGCCAGCAGCACACCGGGACTAGATGACAATGAGCAGTTCTTC. The gene calls are TRBV28 and TRBJ2-1; 8 positions match TRBD2. Germline CDR1 MDHEN, CDR2 SYDVKM. V gave up 6 bases and J gave up 5 bases; unmatched junction bases: 9. This CDR3 is built from 15 residues.

This clone was detected a few times. The DNA of the CDR3 is TGTGCCTGGAGTAAGCTAGCGGGTAGTAATGAGCAGTTCTTC. Its translation: CAWSKLAGSNEQFF. This chain connects TRBV30 to TRBJ2-1; TRBD2 aligns across 8 bases. The CDR3 length is 14 residues. Germline assignment: CDR1 GTSNPN and CDR2 SVGIG (reference sequence). Germline trimming cut 2 bases from V and 7 bases from J; bases unmatched to any gene: 7.

CDR3 loop: CASSGTKDSYEQYF. CDR3 bases: TGTGCCAGCAGTGGGACTAAAGACTCCTACGAGCAGTACTTC. The V and J genes are TRBV4-2 and TRBJ2-7, with 7 bases aligning to TRBD2. Germline lookup yields CDR1 LGHNA and CDR2 YNFKEQ. The CDR3 totals 14 residues. J was trimmed by 0 bases and V by 6 bases; bases with no gene match: 5.

CDR3 bases: TGTGCCAGCAGCTCGTCTAGCGGGAGGGGAACCGGGGAGCTGTTTTTT. Amino acid sequence: CASSSSSGRGTGELFF. The chain recombines TRBV28 with TRBJ2-2; 12 nucleotides line up with TRBD2. Germline CDR1 reads MDHEN; CDR2 reads SYDVKM. Trimming at V came to 6 bases and at J to 5 bases, leaving 7 bases not matched to a gene. The length of the CDR3 is 16 residues.